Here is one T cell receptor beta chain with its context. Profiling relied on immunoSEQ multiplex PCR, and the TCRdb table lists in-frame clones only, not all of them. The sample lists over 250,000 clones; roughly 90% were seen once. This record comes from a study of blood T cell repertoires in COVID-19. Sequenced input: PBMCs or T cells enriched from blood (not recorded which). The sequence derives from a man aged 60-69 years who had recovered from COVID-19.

The chain's CDR3 is CASSFHGREILYEQYF. The CDR3, as DNA: TGTGCCAGCAGCTTCCATGGCAGGGAAATTTTGTACGAGCAGTACTTC. The genes are TRBV7-9 and TRBJ2-7; weak D call: TRBD1 (5 bases). CDR1 SEHNR and CDR2 FQNEAQ come from the germline V gene (reference sequence). The CDR3 runs 16 residues. Trimming removed 3 bases from V and 4 bases from J, with 19 bases in between.